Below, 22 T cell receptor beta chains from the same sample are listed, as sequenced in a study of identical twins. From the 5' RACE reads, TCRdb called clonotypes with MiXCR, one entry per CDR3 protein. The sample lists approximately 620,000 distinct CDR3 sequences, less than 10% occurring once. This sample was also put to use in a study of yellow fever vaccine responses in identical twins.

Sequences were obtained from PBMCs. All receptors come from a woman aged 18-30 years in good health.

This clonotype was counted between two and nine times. The CDR3 is CASSPLQDLIQGAYEQYF. The CDR3 coding sequence is TGTGCCAGCAGCCCTCTACAAGATCTAATCCAGGGGGCCTACGAGCAGTACTTC. V is TRBV3-1 and J is TRBJ2-7; 7 bases line up with TRBD1. The CDR3 consists of 18 residues. V was pared by 4 bases and J by 2 bases, with 17 bases of the junction left unmatched. Looked up from germline, CDR1 is LGHDT and CDR2 is YNNKEL (reference sequence).

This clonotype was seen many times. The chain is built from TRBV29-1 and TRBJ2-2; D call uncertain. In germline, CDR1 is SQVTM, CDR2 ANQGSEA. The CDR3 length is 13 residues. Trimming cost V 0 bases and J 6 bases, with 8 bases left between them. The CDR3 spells CSVEEGIAGELFF. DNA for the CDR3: TGCAGCGTTGAAGAGGGGATAGCCGGGGAGCTGTTTTTT.

CDR3 region: CASSLEKGTGELFF. The CDR3 DNA reads as TGTGCCAGCAGCTTAGAAAAGGGCACCGGGGAGCTGTTTTTT. The chain is built from TRBV7-9 and TRBJ2-2, with D unclear. Germline-derived CDR1 and CDR2 are SEHNR and FQNEAQ (reference sequence). The CDR3 loop spans 14 amino acids. V was trimmed by 1 base and J by 4 bases, leaving 7 bases between them.

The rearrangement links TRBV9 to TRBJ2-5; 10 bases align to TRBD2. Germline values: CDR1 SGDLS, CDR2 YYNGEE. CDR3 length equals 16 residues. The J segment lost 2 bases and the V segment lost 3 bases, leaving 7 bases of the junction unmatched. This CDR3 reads CASSAAAGGTQETQYF. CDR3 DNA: TGTGCCAGCAGCGCAGCAGCGGGGGGGACACAAGAGACCCAGTACTTC.

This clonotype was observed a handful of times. The CDR3, as DNA: TGTGCCAGCAGCTTGGGGGTAGCGGGAGGAGCGGATACGCAGTATTTT. This translates into CASSLGVAGGADTQYF. V is TRBV27 and J is TRBJ2-3; TRBD2 matches at 10 bases. V shed 6 bases, J shed 6 bases, and the junction held 12 bases outside the gene matches. The CDR3 runs 16 residues. Germline-derived CDR1 and CDR2 are MNHEY and SMNVEV (reference sequence).

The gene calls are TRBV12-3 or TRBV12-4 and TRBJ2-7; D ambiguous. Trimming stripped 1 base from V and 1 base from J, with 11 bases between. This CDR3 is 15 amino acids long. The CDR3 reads CASSLEVGQSYEQYF. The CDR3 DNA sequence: TGTGCCAGCAGTTTAGAGGTTGGGCAGTCCTACGAGCAGTACTTC.

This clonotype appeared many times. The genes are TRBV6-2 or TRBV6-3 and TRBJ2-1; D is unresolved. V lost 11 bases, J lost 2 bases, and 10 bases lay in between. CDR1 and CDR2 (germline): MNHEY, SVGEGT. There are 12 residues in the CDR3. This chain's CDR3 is CALGGTYNEQFF. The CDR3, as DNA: TGTGCCTTAGGTGGGACCTACAATGAGCAGTTCTTC.

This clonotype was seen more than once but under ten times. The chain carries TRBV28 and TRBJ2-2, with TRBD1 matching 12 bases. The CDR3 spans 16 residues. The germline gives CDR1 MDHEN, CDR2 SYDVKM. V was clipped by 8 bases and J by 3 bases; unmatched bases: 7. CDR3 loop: CASGTGGLIDTGELFF. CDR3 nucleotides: TGTGCCAGCGGGACAGGGGGCTTGATCGACACCGGGGAGCTGTTTTTT.

CDR3 nucleotide sequence: TGTGCCAGCAGACTAAGGGACACAGCCCAAGAGACCCAGTACTTC. Its translation: CASRLRDTAQETQYF. The chain uses TRBV12-3 or TRBV12-4 and TRBJ2-5; TRBD1 might be the D (6 bases). This CDR3 contains 15 residues. Trimming took 6 bases from V and 1 from J, leaving 15 bases between them.

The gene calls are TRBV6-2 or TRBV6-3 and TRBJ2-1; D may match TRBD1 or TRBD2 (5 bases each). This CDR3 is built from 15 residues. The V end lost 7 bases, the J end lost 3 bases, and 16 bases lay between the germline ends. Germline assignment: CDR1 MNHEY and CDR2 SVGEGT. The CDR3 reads CASITPGALYNEQFF. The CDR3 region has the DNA TGTGCCAGCATCACACCCGGGGCACTCTACAATGAGCAGTTCTTC.

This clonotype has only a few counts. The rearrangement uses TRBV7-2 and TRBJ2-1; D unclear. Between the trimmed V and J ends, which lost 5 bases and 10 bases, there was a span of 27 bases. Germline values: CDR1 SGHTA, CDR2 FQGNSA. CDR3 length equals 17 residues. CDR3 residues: CASSNQRPGSIGKEQFF. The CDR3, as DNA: TGTGCCAGCAGCAACCAGCGCCCCGGATCAATAGGCAAAGAGCAGTTCTTC.

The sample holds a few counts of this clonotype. The DNA for the CDR3 is TGTGCCAGCAGCTTGTACGCGAACAATGAGCAGTTCTTC. As protein: CASSLYANNEQFF. The chain links TRBV5-6 to TRBJ2-1; no firm D call. Germline-derived CDR1 and CDR2 are SGHDT and YYEEEE. The V end lost 1 base, the J end lost 5 bases, and 7 bases lay between the germline ends. This CDR3 is 13 amino acids long.

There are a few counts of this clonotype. The CDR3 DNA is TGTGCCTGGAGTGTAACCAGACTGGCAACGAACACCGGGGAGCTGTTTTTT. Its translation: CAWSVTRLATNTGELFF. The chain employs TRBV30 and TRBJ2-2; D ambiguous. Germline V lookup: CDR1 GTSNPN, CDR2 SVGIG (reference sequence). The CDR3 is made up of 17 amino acids. V was clipped by 0 bases and J by 0 bases, with 14 bases between them.

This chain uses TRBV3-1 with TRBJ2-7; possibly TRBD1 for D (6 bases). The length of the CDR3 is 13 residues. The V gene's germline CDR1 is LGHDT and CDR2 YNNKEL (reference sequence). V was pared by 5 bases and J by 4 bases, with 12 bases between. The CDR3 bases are TGTGCCAGCAGCTCCCGGGACAAGTACGAGCAGTACTTC. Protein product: CASSSRDKYEQYF.

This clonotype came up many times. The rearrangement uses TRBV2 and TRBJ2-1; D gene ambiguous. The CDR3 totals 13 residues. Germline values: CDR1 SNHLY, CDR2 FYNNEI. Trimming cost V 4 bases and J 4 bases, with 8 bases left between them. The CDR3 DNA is TGTGCCAGCAGTGTTCGGCAGTACAATGAGCAGTTCTTC. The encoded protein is CASSVRQYNEQFF. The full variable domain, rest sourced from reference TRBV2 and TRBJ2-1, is EPEVTQTPSHQVTQMGQEVILRCVPISNHLYFYWYRQILGQKVEFLVSFYNNEISEKSEIFDDQFSVERPDGSNFTLKIRSTKLEDSAMYFCASSVRQYNEQFFGPGTRLTVL.

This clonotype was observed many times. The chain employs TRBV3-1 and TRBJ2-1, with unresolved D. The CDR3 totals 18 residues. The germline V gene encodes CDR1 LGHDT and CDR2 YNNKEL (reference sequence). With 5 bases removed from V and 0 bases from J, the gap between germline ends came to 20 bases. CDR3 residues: CASSSQFLPVGSYNEQFF. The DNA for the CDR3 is TGTGCCAGCAGCAGCCAATTCCTCCCCGTCGGCTCCTACAATGAGCAGTTCTTC.

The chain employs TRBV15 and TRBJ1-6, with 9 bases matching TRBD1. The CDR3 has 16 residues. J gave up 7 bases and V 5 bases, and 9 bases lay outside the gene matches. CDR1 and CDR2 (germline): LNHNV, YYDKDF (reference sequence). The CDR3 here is CATSARDRGWNSPLHF. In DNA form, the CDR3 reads TGTGCCACCAGCGCCCGCGACAGGGGGTGGAATTCACCCCTCCACTTT. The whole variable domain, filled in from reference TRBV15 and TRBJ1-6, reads DAMVIQNPRYQVTQFGKPVTLSCSQTLNHNVMYWYQQKSSQAPKLLFHYYDKDFNNEADTPDNFQSRRPNTSFCFLDIRSPGLGDTAMYLCATSARDRGWNSPLHFGNGTRLTVT.

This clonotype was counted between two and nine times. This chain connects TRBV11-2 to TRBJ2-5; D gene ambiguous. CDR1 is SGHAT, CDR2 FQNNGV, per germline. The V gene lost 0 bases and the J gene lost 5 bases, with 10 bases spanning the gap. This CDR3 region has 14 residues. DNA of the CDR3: TGTGCCAGCAGCTTAGATCTAGTGTCGGAGACCCAGTACTTC. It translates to CASSLDLVSETQYF.

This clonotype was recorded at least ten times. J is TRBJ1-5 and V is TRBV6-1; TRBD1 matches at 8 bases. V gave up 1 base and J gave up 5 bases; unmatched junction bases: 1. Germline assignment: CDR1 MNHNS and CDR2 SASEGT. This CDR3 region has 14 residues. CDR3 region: CASSEGQGHQPQHF. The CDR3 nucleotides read TGTGCCAGCAGTGAAGGACAGGGGCATCAGCCCCAGCATTTT.

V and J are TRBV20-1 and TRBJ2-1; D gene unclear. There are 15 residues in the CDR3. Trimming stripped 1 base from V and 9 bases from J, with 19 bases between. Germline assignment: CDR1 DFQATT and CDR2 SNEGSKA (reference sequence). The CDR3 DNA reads TGCAGTGCTAGAGTAGAGACCACCCCGTCGGGTGAGCAGTTCTTC. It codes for CSARVETTPSGEQFF.

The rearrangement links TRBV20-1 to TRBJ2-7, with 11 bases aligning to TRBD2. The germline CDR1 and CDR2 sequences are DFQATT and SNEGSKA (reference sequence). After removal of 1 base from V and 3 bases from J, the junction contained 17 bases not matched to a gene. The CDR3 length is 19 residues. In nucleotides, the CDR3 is TGCAGTGCTAGAGCAAGATCCCGTGTACTAGCGGGAGCCTACTACGAGCAGTACTTC. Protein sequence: CSARARSRVLAGAYYEQYF.

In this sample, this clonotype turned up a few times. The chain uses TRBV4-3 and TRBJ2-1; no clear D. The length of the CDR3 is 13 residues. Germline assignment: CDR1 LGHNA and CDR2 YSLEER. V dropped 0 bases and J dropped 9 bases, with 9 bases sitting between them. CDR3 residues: CASSQETVGEQFF. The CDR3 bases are TGCGCCAGCAGCCAAGAAACCGTTGGTGAGCAGTTCTTC.